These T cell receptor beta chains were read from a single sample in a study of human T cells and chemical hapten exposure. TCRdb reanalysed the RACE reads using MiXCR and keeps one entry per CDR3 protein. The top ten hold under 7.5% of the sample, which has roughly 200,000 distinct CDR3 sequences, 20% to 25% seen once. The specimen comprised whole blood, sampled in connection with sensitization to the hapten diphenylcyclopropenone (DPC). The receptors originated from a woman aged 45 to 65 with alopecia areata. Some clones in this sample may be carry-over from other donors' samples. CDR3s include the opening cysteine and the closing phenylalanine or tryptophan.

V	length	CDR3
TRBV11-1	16	CASSWGQREATNEQFF
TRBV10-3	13	CAISRDMGYEQYF
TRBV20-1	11	CSARVADTQYF
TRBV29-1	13	CSVVTGGYAEAFF
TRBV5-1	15	CASSFEAATNTEAFF
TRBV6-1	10	CAVGNTEAFF
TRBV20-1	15	CSARERTGAFYGYTF
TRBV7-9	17	CASSSQAPGHAKNIQYF
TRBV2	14	CASKTTGPSRELFF
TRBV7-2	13	CASSQRQGLGQYF
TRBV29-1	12	CSVVFLAGDLYF
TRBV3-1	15	CASARLATNTGELFF
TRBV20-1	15	CSAIRPGLGKNIQYF
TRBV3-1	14	CASSQEGGLSGYTF
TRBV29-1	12	CSVSGGYNEQFF
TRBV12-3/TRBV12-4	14	CASSLDVWNPLAFF
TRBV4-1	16	CASSPNREIAGNTIYF
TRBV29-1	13	CSVEEGVDEKLFF
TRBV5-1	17	CASSFRPGLTRNYGYTF
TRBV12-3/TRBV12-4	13	CASSPTRDTEAFF
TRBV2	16	CASRVAGGPWGNEQFF
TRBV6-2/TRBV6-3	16	CASTEGLRSGANVLTF
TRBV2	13	CASSVTGGGEQFF
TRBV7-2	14	CASSLRAGNQPQHF
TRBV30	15	CAWNQGWETNEKLFF
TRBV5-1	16	CASSLAGQGNRDEQFF
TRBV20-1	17	CSARVRSGSRSYNEQFF
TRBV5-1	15	CASSLGTGFIYEQYF
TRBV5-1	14	CASSSGTGDEKLFF
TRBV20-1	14	CSASAGGMDYGYTF
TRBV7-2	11	CASSLSDTQYF
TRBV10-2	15	CASSPGQGVWQPQHF
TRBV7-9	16	CASSPGRAAEGGEQFF
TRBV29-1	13	CSVGISGTDTQYF
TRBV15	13	CATSREQFNEQYF
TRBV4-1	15	CASSQVDRSYNEQFF
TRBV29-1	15	CSVGTSGSLYNEQFF
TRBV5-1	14	CASSLVGTGAEQYF
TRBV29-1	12	CSVGRAQETQYF
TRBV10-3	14	CAISETPGQGGYTF
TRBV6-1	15	CASSPLPGVGNTIYF
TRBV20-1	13	CSASDSAADTQYF
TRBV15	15	CATSRVDILDNEQFF
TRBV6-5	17	CASSQSRIGDTSYEQYF
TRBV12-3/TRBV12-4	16	CASSPPRGGGNTEAFF
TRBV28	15	CASSPALAGGGEQFF
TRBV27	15	CASSLESGRYYEQYF
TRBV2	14	CASSGQGSTDTQYF
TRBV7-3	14	CASSQGHQNTEAFF
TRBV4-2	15	CASSRTSGGSGEQYF
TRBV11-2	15	CASTRPGFTYNEQFF
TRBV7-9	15	CASAGRRDGTGELFF
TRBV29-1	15	CSVVPRTASTDTQYF
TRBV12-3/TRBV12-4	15	CASSTTGGGNTEAFF
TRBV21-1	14	CASSKGQGGETQYF
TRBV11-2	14	CASSLGRGWTEAFF
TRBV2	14	CATAGDANTGELFF